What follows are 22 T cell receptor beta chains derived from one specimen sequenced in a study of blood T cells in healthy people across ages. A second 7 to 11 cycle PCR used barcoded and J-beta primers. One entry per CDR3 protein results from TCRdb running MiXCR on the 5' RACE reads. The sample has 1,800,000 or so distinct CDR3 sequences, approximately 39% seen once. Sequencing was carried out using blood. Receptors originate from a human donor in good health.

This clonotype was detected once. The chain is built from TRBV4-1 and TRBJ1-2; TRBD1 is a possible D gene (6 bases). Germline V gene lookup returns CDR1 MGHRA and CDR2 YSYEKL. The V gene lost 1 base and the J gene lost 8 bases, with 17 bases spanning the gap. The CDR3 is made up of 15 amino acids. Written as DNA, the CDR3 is TGCGCCAGCAGCCAAGCAGATACAGGGAGCCGGGGCTACACCTTC. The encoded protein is CASSQADTGSRGYTF.

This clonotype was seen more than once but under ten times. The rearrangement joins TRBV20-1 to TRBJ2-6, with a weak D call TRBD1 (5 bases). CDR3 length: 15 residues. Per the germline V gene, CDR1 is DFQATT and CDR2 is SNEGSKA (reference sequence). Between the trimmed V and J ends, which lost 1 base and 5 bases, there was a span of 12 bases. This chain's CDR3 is CSARGGAGRANVLTF. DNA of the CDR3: TGCAGTGCTAGAGGTGGGGCAGGGAGGGCCAACGTCCTGACTTTC.

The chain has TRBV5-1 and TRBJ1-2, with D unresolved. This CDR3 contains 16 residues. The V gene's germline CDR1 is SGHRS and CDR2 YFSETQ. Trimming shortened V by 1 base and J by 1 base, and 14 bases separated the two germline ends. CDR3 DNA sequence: TGCGCCAGCAGCTTGCTCGGAAGGGATCATAACTATGGCTACACCTTC. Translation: CASSLLGRDHNYGYTF.

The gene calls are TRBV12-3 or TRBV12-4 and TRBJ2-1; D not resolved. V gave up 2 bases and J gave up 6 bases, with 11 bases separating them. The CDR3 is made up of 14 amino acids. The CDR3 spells CASSLIQVANEQFF. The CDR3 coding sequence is TGTGCCAGCAGTTTAATCCAGGTTGCCAATGAGCAGTTCTTC.

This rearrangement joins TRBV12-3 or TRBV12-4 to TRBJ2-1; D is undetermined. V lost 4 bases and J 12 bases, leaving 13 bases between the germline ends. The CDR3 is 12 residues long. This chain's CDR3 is CASSSPSQGQFF. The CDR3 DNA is TGTGCCAGCAGTTCCCCGAGTCAAGGGCAGTTCTTC.

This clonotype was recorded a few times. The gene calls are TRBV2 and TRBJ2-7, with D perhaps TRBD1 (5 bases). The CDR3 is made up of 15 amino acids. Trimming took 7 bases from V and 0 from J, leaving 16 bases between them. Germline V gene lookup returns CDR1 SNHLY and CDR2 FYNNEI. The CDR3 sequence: CASTQGADSSYEQYF. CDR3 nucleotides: TGTGCCAGCACTCAAGGGGCAGACAGCTCCTACGAGCAGTACTTC. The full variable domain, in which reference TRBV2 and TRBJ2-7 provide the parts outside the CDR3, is EPEVTQTPSHQVTQMGQEVILRCVPISNHLYFYWYRQILGQKVEFLVSFYNNEISEKSEIFDDQFSVERPDGSNFTLKIRSTKLEDSAMYFCASTQGADSSYEQYFGPGTRLTVT.

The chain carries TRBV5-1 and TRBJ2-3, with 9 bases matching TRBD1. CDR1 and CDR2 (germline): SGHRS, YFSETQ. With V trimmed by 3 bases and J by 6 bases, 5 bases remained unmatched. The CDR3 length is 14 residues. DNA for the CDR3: TGCGCCAGCAGCTGGACAGGGGCTGGGGATACGCAGTATTTT. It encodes CASSWTGAGDTQYF.

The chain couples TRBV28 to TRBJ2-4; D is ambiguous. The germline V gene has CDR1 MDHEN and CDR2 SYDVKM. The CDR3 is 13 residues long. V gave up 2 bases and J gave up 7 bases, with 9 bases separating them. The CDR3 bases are TGTGCCAGCAGTTTACCCCCCGGGAACATTCAGTACTTC. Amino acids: CASSLPPGNIQYF.

The CDR3: CAISELADSYEQYF. Written as DNA, the CDR3 is TGTGCCATCAGTGAGCTAGCGGACTCCTACGAGCAGTACTTC. V and J are TRBV10-3 and TRBJ2-7; 7 bases are shared with TRBD2. V shed 2 bases and J 0 bases; nucleotides not matched to a gene: 1. This CDR3 has 14 residues. The germline gives CDR1 ENHRY, CDR2 SYGVKD.

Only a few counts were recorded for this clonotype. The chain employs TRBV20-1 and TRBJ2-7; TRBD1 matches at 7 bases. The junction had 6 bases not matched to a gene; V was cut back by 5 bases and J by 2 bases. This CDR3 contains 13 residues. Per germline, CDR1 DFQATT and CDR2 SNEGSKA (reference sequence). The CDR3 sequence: CSAGDSRTYEQYF. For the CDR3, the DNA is TGCAGTGCTGGGGACAGTCGGACCTACGAGCAGTACTTC.

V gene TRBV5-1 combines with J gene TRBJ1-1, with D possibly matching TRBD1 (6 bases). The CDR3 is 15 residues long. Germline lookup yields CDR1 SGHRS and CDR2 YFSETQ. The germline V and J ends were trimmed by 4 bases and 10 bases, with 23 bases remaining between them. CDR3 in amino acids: CASSLKTYRDYRAFF. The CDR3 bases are TGCGCCAGCAGCCTCAAAACCTACAGGGATTATCGAGCTTTCTTT. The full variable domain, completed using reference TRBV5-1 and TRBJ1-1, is KAGVTQTPRYLIKTRGQQVTLSCSPISGHRSVSWYQQTPGQGLQFLFEYFSETQRNKGNFPGRFSGRQFSNSRSEMNVSTLELGDSALYLCASSLKTYRDYRAFFGQGTRLTVV.

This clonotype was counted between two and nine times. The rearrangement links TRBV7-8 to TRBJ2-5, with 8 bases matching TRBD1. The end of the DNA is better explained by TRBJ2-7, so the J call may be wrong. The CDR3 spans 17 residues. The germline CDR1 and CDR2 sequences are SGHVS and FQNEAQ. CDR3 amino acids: CASSVRGRDRGVGEQYF. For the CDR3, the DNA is TGTGCCAGCAGCGTTAGGGGTAGAGACAGGGGAGTAGGCGAGCAGTACTTC.

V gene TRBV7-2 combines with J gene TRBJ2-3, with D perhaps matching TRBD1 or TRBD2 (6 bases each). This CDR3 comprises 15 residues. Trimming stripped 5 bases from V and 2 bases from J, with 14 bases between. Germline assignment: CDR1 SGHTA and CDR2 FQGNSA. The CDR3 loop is CASSPHGGPTDTQYF. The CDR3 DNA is TGTGCCAGCAGCCCTCACGGGGGCCCCACAGATACGCAGTATTTT.

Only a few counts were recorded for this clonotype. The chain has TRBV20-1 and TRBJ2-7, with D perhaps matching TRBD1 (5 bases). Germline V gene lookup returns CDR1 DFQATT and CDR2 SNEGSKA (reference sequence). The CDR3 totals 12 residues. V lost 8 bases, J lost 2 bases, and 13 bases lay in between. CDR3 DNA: TGCAGTTCCCACAGGAACCCCTACGAGCAGTACTTC. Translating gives CSSHRNPYEQYF.

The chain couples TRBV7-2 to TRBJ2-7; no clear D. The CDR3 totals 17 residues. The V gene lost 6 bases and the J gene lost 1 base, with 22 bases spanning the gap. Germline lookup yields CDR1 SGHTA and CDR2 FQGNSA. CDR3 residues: CASRPVSSSSESYEQYF. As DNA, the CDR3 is TGTGCCAGCAGGCCAGTTAGTAGTTCGAGCGAGTCCTACGAGCAGTACTTC.

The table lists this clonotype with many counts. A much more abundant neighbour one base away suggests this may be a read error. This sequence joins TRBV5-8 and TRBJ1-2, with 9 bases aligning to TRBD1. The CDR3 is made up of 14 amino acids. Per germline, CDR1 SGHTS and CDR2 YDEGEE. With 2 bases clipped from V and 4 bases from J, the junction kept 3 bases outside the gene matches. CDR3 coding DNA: TGTGCCAGCAGCTTTCGGGGACAGGGCTATGGCTACACCTTC. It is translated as CASSFRGQGYGYTF. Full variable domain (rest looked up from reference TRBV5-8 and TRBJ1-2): EAGVTQSPTHLIKTRGQQATLRCSPISGHTSVYWYQQALGLGLQFLLWYDEGEERNRGNFPPRFSGRQFPNYSSELNVNALELEDSALYLCASSFRGQGYGYTFGSGTRLTVV.

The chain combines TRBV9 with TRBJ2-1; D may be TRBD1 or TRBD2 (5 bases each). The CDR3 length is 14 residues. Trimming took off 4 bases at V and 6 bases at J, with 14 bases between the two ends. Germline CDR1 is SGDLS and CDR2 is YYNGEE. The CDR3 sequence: CASSFGPRGNEQFF. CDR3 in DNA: TGTGCCAGCAGCTTTGGTCCGAGGGGCAATGAGCAGTTCTTC.

CDR3: CASSLGSLRDTQYF. The CDR3, as DNA: TGCGCCAGCAGCTTGGGGTCACTGAGGGATACGCAGTATTTT. The rearrangement joins TRBV5-1 to TRBJ2-3; no firm D call. This CDR3 contains 14 residues. The V gene lost 0 bases and the J gene lost 6 bases, with 11 bases spanning the gap. Per the germline V gene, CDR1 is SGHRS and CDR2 is YFSETQ. Together with reference TRBV5-1 and TRBJ2-3, the CDR3 gives the full variable domain: KAGVTQTPRYLIKTRGQQVTLSCSPISGHRSVSWYQQTPGQGLQFLFEYFSETQRNKGNFPGRFSGRQFSNSRSEMNVSTLELGDSALYLCASSLGSLRDTQYFGPGTRLTVL.

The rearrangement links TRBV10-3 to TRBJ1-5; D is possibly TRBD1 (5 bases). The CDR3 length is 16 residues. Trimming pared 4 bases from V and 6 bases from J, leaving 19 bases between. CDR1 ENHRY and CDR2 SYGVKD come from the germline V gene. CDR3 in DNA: TGTGCCATCAGTGCTAAAGGGGACGGTATGATTCAGCCCCAGCATTTT. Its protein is CAISAKGDGMIQPQHF.

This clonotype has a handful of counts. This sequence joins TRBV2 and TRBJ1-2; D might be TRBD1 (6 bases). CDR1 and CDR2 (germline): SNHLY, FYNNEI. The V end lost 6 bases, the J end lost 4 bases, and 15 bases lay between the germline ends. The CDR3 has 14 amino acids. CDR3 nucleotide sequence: TGTGCCAGCAGCCGGGACATCACAGGCTATGGCTACACCTTC. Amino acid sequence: CASSRDITGYGYTF.

CDR3 sequence: CASSLSLFGGIVDKGREKLFF. CDR3 sequence (DNA): TGTGCCAGCAGCTTATCTTTGTTTGGTGGAATAGTGGACAAAGGACGGGAAAAACTGTTTTTT. The chain has TRBV11-2 and TRBJ1-4, with a weak D call TRBD1 (5 bases). Germline V CDR1 and CDR2: SGHAT, FQNNGV. The CDR3 is 21 residues long. Trimming shortened V by 2 bases and J by 8 bases, and 33 bases separated the two germline ends.

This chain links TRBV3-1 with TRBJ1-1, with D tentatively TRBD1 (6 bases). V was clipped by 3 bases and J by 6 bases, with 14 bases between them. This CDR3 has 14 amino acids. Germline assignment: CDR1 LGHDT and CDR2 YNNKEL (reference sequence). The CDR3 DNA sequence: TGTGCCAGCAGCCAGGCTCAACAGGGATCTGAAGCTTTCTTT. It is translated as CASSQAQQGSEAFF.